One and the same sample provided the 16 T cell receptor beta chains below, sequenced in a study of T cells in Graves' hyperthyroidism and ophthalmopathy. Authors of the study amplified TCR beta CDR3 regions from RNA transcripts. Primed by the HTBI set, a first-round RT-PCR was run on the TCR CDR3. TCRdb re-analysed the multiplex PCR reads in MiXCR, keeping a single row per CDR3 protein. Of about 700,000 distinct CDR3 sequences listed, roughly 15% are singletons. Sequencing used blood. Receptor source: a woman between 18 and 29 years old with Graves' hyperthyroidism.

With respect to this clonotype: Just one base apart from a much larger clone, this may be a read error. The conserved phenylalanine or tryptophan normally closing the CDR3 is absent here, so this likely arose from a read error. The V call is TRBV20-1, the J call TRBJ1-1; D is unresolved. V lost 6 bases to trimming and J lost 3 bases, with 20 bases between them. Germline V lookup: CDR1 DFQATT, CDR2 SNEGSKA (reference sequence). The CDR3 length is 15 residues. The CDR3 coding sequence is TGCAGTGCCCCCCCGACCCTTTCTGGAGACACTGAAGCTTTCTTG. This encodes CSAPPTLSGDTEAFL.

This clonotype appeared a few times. This sequence joins TRBV20-1 and TRBJ2-5; 9 bases agree with TRBD1. Germline CDR1 reads DFQATT; CDR2 reads SNEGSKA (reference sequence). J lost 6 bases, V lost 4 bases, and 12 bases had no gene match. The CDR3 is made up of 15 amino acids. The CDR3 spells CSATRTGDAGKTQYF. CDR3 DNA sequence: TGCAGTGCTACCAGGACAGGGGACGCCGGGAAGACCCAGTACTTC.

This clonotype was observed at least ten times. CDR3 sequence: CASSASTDPGTTSTDTQYF. As DNA, the CDR3 is TGTGCCAGCAGCGCCTCAACGGATCCGGGGACAACTAGCACAGATACGCAGTATTTT. The chain carries TRBV5-5 and TRBJ2-3; D possibly corresponds to TRBD1 (6 bases). Trimming stripped 4 bases from V and 0 bases from J, with 24 bases between. Germline-derived CDR1 and CDR2 are SGHKS and YYEKEE (reference sequence). This CDR3 spans 19 amino acids.

This clonotype has a count of ten or more. This chain uses TRBV7-2 with TRBJ2-1; a weak D match, TRBD2 (6 bases). Looked up from germline, CDR1 is SGHTA and CDR2 is FQGNSA. Trimming took 3 bases from V and 2 from J, leaving 17 bases between them. The CDR3 runs 17 residues. CDR3 amino acids: CASSLGRDRVTYNEQFF. CDR3 in DNA: TGTGCCAGCAGCTTGGGGCGGGACCGAGTAACCTACAATGAGCAGTTCTTC.

CDR3 in amino acids: CASTPRYTF. The DNA for the CDR3 is TGTGCCAGCACCCCTCGCTACACCTTC. This chain connects TRBV7-9 to TRBJ1-2, with no clear D. V gave up 7 bases and J gave up 9 bases, with 6 bases separating them. Germline loops: CDR1 SEHNR, CDR2 FQNEAQ (reference sequence). This CDR3 comprises 9 residues.

In its sample, this clonotype was seen many times. V gene TRBV24-1 combines with J gene TRBJ2-1; D is tentatively TRBD1 or TRBD2 (5 bases each). The CDR3 has 16 residues. V shed 3 bases and J shed 3 bases, with 14 bases lying between them. From germline, CDR1 is KGHDR and CDR2 SFDVKD. In DNA, the CDR3 is TGTGCCACCAGTGATGGGACCGGTCCGGTCTACAATGAGCAGTTCTTC. Its translation: CATSDGTGPVYNEQFF.

This clonotype was recorded a few times. The chain uses TRBV20-1 and TRBJ1-5; D gene ambiguous. V lost 0 bases and J lost 4, with 13 bases in between. Germline V lookup: CDR1 DFQATT, CDR2 SNEGSKA (reference sequence). The CDR3 is 15 amino acids. This CDR3 reads CSARDRYGLNQPQHF. The CDR3 DNA follows: TGCAGTGCTAGAGATCGTTACGGCCTAAATCAGCCCCAGCATTTT.

This clonotype was counted at least ten times. This chain uses TRBV27 with TRBJ2-3, with 7 bases aligning to TRBD2. Trimming removed 6 bases from V and 2 bases from J; junction bases left unmatched: 11. Germline CDR1 MNHEY, CDR2 SMNVEV (reference sequence). The CDR3 is 16 amino acids. The DNA of the CDR3 is TGTGCCAGCAGGAGCGGGGTTTGGTCAATCACAGATACGCAGTATTTT. This translates into CASRSGVWSITDTQYF.

The table lists this clonotype with many counts. The rearrangement uses TRBV7-2 and TRBJ2-5, with 11 bases aligning to TRBD2. The length of the CDR3 is 16 residues. V lost 3 bases, J lost 5 bases, and 8 bases stayed unmatched. The germline V gene encodes CDR1 SGHTA and CDR2 FQGNSA. The CDR3 spells CASSFGVAGGEETQYF. DNA of the CDR3: TGTGCCAGCAGCTTTGGGGTAGCGGGAGGGGAGGAGACCCAGTACTTC.

The V gene is TRBV19, the J gene TRBJ2-5; D perhaps matches TRBD1 (5 bases). Germline lookup yields CDR1 LNHDA and CDR2 SQIVND (reference sequence). V lost 7 bases, J lost 4 bases, and 19 bases lay in between. The CDR3 loop spans 15 amino acids. The CDR3 sequence is CASNSRGLGGETQYF. The CDR3 DNA is TGTGCCAGTAACTCTAGGGGTTTGGGTGGAGAGACCCAGTACTTC.

This clonotype has ten or more counts. V usage is TRBV5-6 and J usage is TRBJ2-2; D not certain. The V end was cut by 3 bases, the J end by 7 bases, with 13 bases between. Germline lookup yields CDR1 SGHDT and CDR2 YYEEEE. The CDR3 covers 14 residues. CDR3 sequence: CASSSERLVGELFF. DNA for the CDR3: TGTGCCAGCAGCTCGGAACGCCTTGTCGGGGAGCTGTTTTTT.

In its sample, this clonotype was seen many times. The rearrangement links TRBV2 to TRBJ1-2; TRBD1 agrees at 7 bases. The CDR3 is 14 residues long. CDR1 and CDR2 (germline): SNHLY, FYNNEI. Trimming at V came to 6 bases and at J to 2 bases, leaving 6 bases not matched to a gene. The CDR3 loop is CASRDSTGNYGYTF. CDR3 sequence (DNA): TGTGCCAGCAGGGATTCGACAGGGAACTATGGCTACACCTTC.

The table lists this clonotype with many counts. The chain joins TRBV11-3 to TRBJ2-1, with D maybe TRBD1 (7 bases). The CDR3 extends over 16 amino acids. V lost 4 bases and J lost 0, with 13 bases in between. Germline CDR1 is SGHNT and CDR2 is YENEEA. As DNA, the CDR3 is TGTGCCAGCAGCTCGCGGGACAGCGGCTCCTACAATGAGCAGTTCTTC. It codes for CASSSRDSGSYNEQFF.

Many counts were recorded for this clonotype. J is TRBJ1-4 and V is TRBV28, with 7 bases that match TRBD1. Unmatched junction bases numbered 3, after V lost 5 bases and J lost 6 bases. From germline, CDR1 is MDHEN and CDR2 SYDVKM. The CDR3 runs 13 residues. CDR3 coding DNA: TGTGCCAGCAGTAGGGGGCGCGATGAAAAACTGTTTTTT. It encodes CASSRGRDEKLFF.

For the CDR3, the DNA is TGTGCCAGCAGCCAAGAAGACAAATTCACTGAAGCTTTCTTT. This sequence encodes CASSQEDKFTEAFF. The V and J genes are TRBV14 and TRBJ1-1; D remains unclear. The CDR3 is 14 amino acids. The germline V gene has CDR1 SGHDN and CDR2 FVKESK. V lost 0 bases, J lost 4 bases, and 9 bases lay in between.

This clonotype was counted many times. This chain uses TRBV24-1 with TRBJ2-3, with a weak D call TRBD2 (5 bases). This CDR3 region has 15 residues. The V gene's germline CDR1 is KGHDR and CDR2 SFDVKD. V lost 3 bases and J lost 1, with 10 bases in between. The CDR3: CATSDTWGGTDTQYF. The CDR3, as DNA: TGTGCCACCAGTGATACGTGGGGAGGCACAGATACGCAGTATTTT.